Each of the 18 T cell receptor beta chains below was sequenced from the same sample in a study of beta chain features in type 1 diabetes. The study reverse transcribed the entire isolated RNA, so it sequenced expressed TCRB transcripts. Clones were sequenced by immunoSEQ multiplex PCR, and TCRdb holds only the in-frame ones, with some missing. In the table there are 400,000 to 450,000 clones, approximately 15% of which are singletons. Sequenced: naive CD4+ T cells from blood. All receptors derive from a man aged 25-45 years in good health.

The chain carries TRBV28 and TRBJ2-7; 7 positions agree with TRBD1. Germline V gene lookup returns CDR1 MDHEN and CDR2 SYDVKM. J lost 0 bases, V lost 6 bases, and 5 bases had no gene match. CDR3 length: 14 residues. The DNA for the CDR3 is TGTGCCAGCAGCCGAGGGGACAGCTCCTACGAGCAGTACGTC. This gives the protein CASSRGDSSYEQYV.

The CDR3 sequence is CASTPDRYQETQYF. CDR3 bases: TGTGCCAGCACCCCGGACCGGTACCAAGAGACCCAGTACTTC. The V call is TRBV7-9, the J call TRBJ2-5; no reliable D call. CDR1 and CDR2 from the germline V gene are SEHNR and FQNEAQ (reference sequence). V lost 7 bases to trimming and J lost 0 bases, with 12 bases between them. CDR3 length: 14 amino acids.

V is TRBV5-4 and J is TRBJ1-2; D perhaps matches TRBD1 (5 bases). The CDR3 spans 16 residues. Per germline, CDR1 SGHNT and CDR2 YYREEE (reference sequence). Trimming stripped 3 bases from V and 7 bases from J, with 22 bases between. CDR3 in amino acids: CASSSGTSFRRVGYTF. CDR3 in DNA: TGTGCCAGCAGCTCCGGGACGTCCTTTCGAAGAGTTGGCTACACCTTC.

The sample holds a few counts of this clone. Other DNA sequences in the same sample also yield this CDR3. CDR3 DNA sequence: TGCGCCTGGGGGATGTTGGACAGGCCCTACGAGCAGTACGTC. Translated, it gives CAWGMLDRPYEQYV. J is TRBJ2-7 and V is TRBV30, with TRBD1 identical over 7 bases. The CDR3 has 14 amino acids. Germline assignment: CDR1 GTSNPN and CDR2 SVGIG (reference sequence).

This clone was observed a handful of times. CDR3 region: CASSVGPDPPYEQYF. CDR3 coding DNA: TGTGCCAGCAGCGTGGGCCCAGATCCCCCCTACGAGCAGTACTTC. The rearrangement links TRBV9 to TRBJ2-7; D unclear. The CDR3 consists of 15 residues. The V gene's germline CDR1 is SGDLS and CDR2 YYNGEE. V was clipped by 2 bases and J by 2 bases, with 14 bases between them. The whole variable domain, filled in from reference TRBV9 and TRBJ2-7, reads DSGVTQTPKHLITATGQRVTLRCSPRSGDLSVYWYQQSLDQGLQFLIQYYNGEERAKGNILERFSAQQFPDLHSELNLSSLELGDSALYFCASSVGPDPPYEQYFGPGTRLTVT.

This clone was counted between two and nine times. V is TRBV29-1 and J is TRBJ1-4; D is ambiguous. The CDR3 has 12 amino acids. The V and J ends lost 4 bases and 4 bases respectively, with 7 bases between them. Germline V gene lookup returns CDR1 SQVTM and CDR2 ANQGSEA. CDR3 bases: TGCAGCGTTGCCTCCATTAATGAAAAACTGTTTTTT. It codes for CSVASINEKLFF.

The chain recombines TRBV2 with TRBJ2-6, with unresolved D. Trimming removed 6 bases from V and 3 bases from J, with 18 bases in between. Germline CDR1 reads SNHLY; CDR2 reads FYNNEI. The CDR3 has 17 amino acids. CDR3 region: CASSRRAGMGGANVLTF. The DNA of the CDR3 is TGTGCCAGCAGCCGACGAGCTGGTATGGGTGGGGCCAACGTCCTGACTTTC. The full variable domain, with the rest looked up from reference TRBV2 and TRBJ2-6, is EPEVTQTPSHQVTQMGQEVILRCVPISNHLYFYWYRQILGQKVEFLVSFYNNEISEKSEIFDDQFSVERPDGSNFTLKIRSTKLEDSAMYFCASSRRAGMGGANVLTFGAGSRLTVL.

This clone was observed a few times. The chain is built from TRBV7-2 and TRBJ2-7; TRBD2 is a possible D gene (5 bases). The CDR3 is 14 residues long. The germline CDR1 and CDR2 sequences are SGHTA and FQGNSA. The V gene lost 5 bases and the J gene lost 0 bases, with 11 bases spanning the gap. The CDR3 protein is CASSQRSGSYEQYF. DNA for the CDR3: TGTGCCAGCAGCCAGCGAAGCGGCTCCTACGAGCAGTACTTC.

This clone came up once. The chain carries TRBV4-3 and TRBJ2-4, with no clear D. The germline CDR1 and CDR2 sequences are LGHNA and YSLEER. The germline V and J ends were trimmed by 0 bases and 1 base, with 1 base remaining between them. This CDR3 has 13 residues. CDR3 residues: CASSQEAKNIQYF. CDR3 bases: TGCGCCAGCAGCCAAGAGGCCAAAAACATTCAGTACTTC.

In nucleotides, the CDR3 is TGTGCCAGTAGTATAGGCGAAAGGGTTTTAGGCTATGGCTACACCTTC. Its translation: CASSIGERVLGYGYTF. The chain has TRBV19 and TRBJ1-2; D is undetermined. Germline loops: CDR1 LNHDA, CDR2 SQIVND (reference sequence). The CDR3 runs 16 residues. Trimming cost V 1 base and J 4 bases, with 16 bases left between them. The full variable domain, its missing parts supplied by reference TRBV19 and TRBJ1-2, is DGGITQSPKYLFRKEGQNVTLSCEQNLNHDAMYWYRQDPGQGLRLIYYSQIVNDFQKGDIAEGYSVSREKKESFPLTVTSAQKNPTAFYLCASSIGERVLGYGYTFGSGTRLTVV.

The V gene is TRBV9, the J gene TRBJ2-3; D is possibly TRBD2 (6 bases). V dropped 0 bases and J dropped 5 bases, with 13 bases sitting between them. The CDR3 length is 15 residues. From germline, CDR1 is SGDLS and CDR2 YYNGEE. DNA of the CDR3: TGTGCCAGCAGCGTAGTCGGGGGAGGAATAGATACGCAGTATTTT. Residues: CASSVVGGGIDTQYF. Filled out from reference TRBV9 and TRBJ2-3, the complete variable domain reads DSGVTQTPKHLITATGQRVTLRCSPRSGDLSVYWYQQSLDQGLQFLIQYYNGEERAKGNILERFSAQQFPDLHSELNLSSLELGDSALYFCASSVVGGGIDTQYFGPGTRLTVL.

The V and J genes are TRBV30 and TRBJ1-5, with D perhaps matching TRBD1 (6 bases). Trimming stripped 2 bases from V and 7 bases from J, with 12 bases between. This CDR3 has 13 amino acids. Germline V gives CDR1 GTSNPN, CDR2 SVGIG (reference sequence). CDR3 protein: CAWSHRENQPQHF. The CDR3, as DNA: TGTGCCTGGAGTCACAGGGAGAACCAGCCCCAGCATTTT. The whole variable domain, remainder taken from reference TRBV30 and TRBJ1-5, is SQTIHQWPATLVQPVGSPLSLECTVEGTSNPNLYWYRQAAGRGLQLLFYSVGIGQISSEVPQNLSASRPQDRQFILSSKKLLLSDSGFYLCAWSHRENQPQHFGDGTRLSIL.

This clone occurred a few times. The chain employs TRBV19 and TRBJ2-7; unclear D gene. V lost 3 bases, J lost 0 bases, and 9 bases lay in between. Germline CDR1 and CDR2: LNHDA and SQIVND (reference sequence). CDR3 size: 14 residues. CDR3 nucleotide sequence: TGTGCCAGTAGTATGCGACACAGCTCCTACGAGCAGTACTTC. It encodes CASSMRHSSYEQYF.

This clone was seen a handful of times. The rearrangement links TRBV5-6 to TRBJ1-2, with 7 nucleotides matching TRBD1. Germline V lookup: CDR1 SGHDT, CDR2 YYEEEE. Trimming removed 4 bases from V and 11 bases from J; junction bases left unmatched: 8. CDR3 length equals 12 residues. The CDR3 nucleotides read TGTGCCAGCAGCCCGTTACAGGGGCTTTACACCTTC. Translation: CASSPLQGLYTF.

The genes are TRBV5-1 and TRBJ1-2, with D perhaps matching TRBD1 (5 bases). CDR1 is SGHRS, CDR2 YFSETQ, per germline. The CDR3 has 15 amino acids. With 4 bases removed from V and 1 base from J, the gap between germline ends came to 14 bases. The CDR3, as DNA: TGCGCCAGCAGCCCGCGGGACCATCTTAACTATGGCTACACCTTC. The encoded protein is CASSPRDHLNYGYTF.

This chain uses TRBV11-2 with TRBJ2-7; possibly TRBD2 for D (5 bases). V was shortened by 5 bases and J by 9 bases, with 14 bases between the two germline ends. The germline CDR1 and CDR2 sequences are SGHAT and FQNNGV. The CDR3 totals 12 residues. CDR3 region: CASSPVPRGQYF. Written as DNA, the CDR3 is TGTGCCAGCAGCCCAGTACCCCGGGGGCAGTACTTC.

The chain carries TRBV5-6 and TRBJ2-3; D uncertain. Germline CDR1 reads SGHDT; CDR2 reads YYEEEE. This CDR3 has 14 residues. Trimming pared 4 bases from V and 4 bases from J, leaving 13 bases between. The CDR3, as DNA: TGTGCCAGCAGCACGGACGGGCGCTCAGATACGCAGTATTTT. It specifies CASSTDGRSDTQYF.

The gene calls are TRBV5-6 and TRBJ2-3; 9 bases fit TRBD2. Trimming at V came to 1 base and at J to 10 bases, leaving 13 bases not matched to a gene. This CDR3 has 16 residues. The germline V gene encodes CDR1 SGHDT and CDR2 YYEEEE. Here the CDR3 reads CASSLFGGRAVFSQYF. Written as DNA, the CDR3 is TGTGCCAGCAGCTTGTTTGGCGGGAGGGCCGTTTTCTCGCAGTATTTT.